The source of this TCR beta chain is a study of T cells after posttransplantation cyclophosphamide. In this sample, this clone turned up a few times. Its specificity is unknown. Broader study findings: Donor CD8+ memory clones often dominated recipient blood repertoires at later times. After PTCy, TRB diversity resembled that of CNI/methotrexate controls. Blood and skin or GI T cell repertoires showed limited TRB overlap.

Data came from immunoSEQ multiplex PCR; TCRdb stores just in-frame clones and leaves some out. The sample has about 38,000 clones, none seen only once; the top ten hold around 2.5%. CDR3 length equals 12 residues. Germline V gene sequence: CDR1 LNHDA, CDR2 SQIVND (reference sequence). V lost 6 bases and J lost 0, with 6 bases in between. This receptor was taken from a man aged 45-65 years in good health, CMV-negative, and a related stem cell transplant donor. Material for sequencing was PBMCs. The V and J genes are TRBV19 and TRBJ2-7; no clear D gene. The CDR3 nucleotides are TGTGCCAGTAGCCAGATCTCCTACGAGCAGTACTTC. This sequence encodes CASSQISYEQYF.